The clone carrying this T cell receptor (beta chain) was counted at least ten times. The authors produced cDNA by 5'RACE using 10-nucleotide random UMIs. Over 190 million TCR-beta sequences from 15-18 subjects came from every sequencing run. TCRdb reprocessed the 5' RACE reads via MiXCR and lists one record per CDR3 protein. The sample includes 75,000 to 95,000 distinct CDR3 sequences, 15% to 20% seen only once; the top ten take approximately 15%. This CDR3 comprises 16 residues. The trim removed 7 bases at V and 4 bases at J, leaving 11 bases unmatched. The sample originates from a study of neurological immune-mediated disorders.

Sequenced input: PBMCs. The chain employs TRBV12-3 or TRBV12-4 and TRBJ1-2, with 11 positions matching TRBD1. This clonotype originated in a woman between 40 and 55 years old in good health. The CDR3 sequence is CASITGAGQGGYGYTF. The CDR3 nucleotides read TGTGCCAGCATCACCGGGGCGGGACAGGGGGGCTATGGCTACACCTTC.